This T cell receptor (beta chain) appears in the sequencing data of a study of neurological immune-mediated disorders. Study-level findings and limits: The study found no CDR3 amino acid sequences shared by expanded clones across subjects, suggesting private repertoires in all groups. There was no clinical or MRI feature that was associated with the multiple sclerosis repertoire cluster.

In this sample, this clonotype turned up many times. Its antigen is undetermined. The output of every sequencing run, over 190 million TCR-beta sequences, came from 15-18 subjects. Each CDR3 protein is one row after TCRdb ran MiXCR on the 5' RACE reads. Counted here are tens of thousands of distinct CDR3 sequences, about 2.5% occurring once; the ten biggest clones make up about 1%. For the unsorted libraries, 2 million PBMCs stored at -80 C served as input. From germline, CDR1 is SEHNR and CDR2 FQNEAQ (reference sequence). Between the trimmed V and J ends, which lost 5 bases and 2 bases, there was a span of 11 bases. The CDR3 is made up of 14 amino acids.

The sequencing input was PBMCs. The chain couples TRBV7-9 to TRBJ2-3, with no clear D. The receptor was isolated from a woman between 25 and 40 years old with multiple sclerosis. The CDR3 here is CASSLPTATDTQYF. The DNA for the CDR3 is TGTGCCAGCAGCCTACCCACGGCCACAGATACGCAGTATTTT.